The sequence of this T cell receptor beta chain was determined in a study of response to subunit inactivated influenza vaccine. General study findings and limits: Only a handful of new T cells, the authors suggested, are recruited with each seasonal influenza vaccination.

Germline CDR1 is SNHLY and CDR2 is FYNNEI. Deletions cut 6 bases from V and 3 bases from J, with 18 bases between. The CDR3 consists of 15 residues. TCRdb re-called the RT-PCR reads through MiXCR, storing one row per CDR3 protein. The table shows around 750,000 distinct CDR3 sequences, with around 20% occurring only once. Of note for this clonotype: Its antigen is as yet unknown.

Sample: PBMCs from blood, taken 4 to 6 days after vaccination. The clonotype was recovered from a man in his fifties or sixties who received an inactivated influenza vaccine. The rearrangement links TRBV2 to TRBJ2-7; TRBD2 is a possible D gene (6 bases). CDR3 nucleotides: TGTGCCAGCAGGCTAGCGTCCGGACACTTCTACGAGCAGTACTTC. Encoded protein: CASRLASGHFYEQYF. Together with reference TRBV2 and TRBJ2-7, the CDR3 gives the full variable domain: EPEVTQTPSHQVTQMGQEVILRCVPISNHLYFYWYRQILGQKVEFLVSFYNNEISEKSEIFDDQFSVERPDGSNFTLKIRSTKLEDSAMYFCASRLASGHFYEQYFGPGTRLTVT.